This T cell receptor beta chain is drawn from a study of blood T cell repertoires in COVID-19. Turning to the study itself: The origin of the acute and convalescent COVID-19 samples was the United States, Italy and Spain. Sources were T cells, B-cell-depleted T cells, or PBMCs; the material itself was cDNA or gDNA.

Per the authors' pipeline: Estimated nucleated cell counts came from reference gene primer amplification. The assay was immunoSEQ multiplex PCR, and TCRdb's table has in-frame clones only and misses some. Clonal size and the V and J genes are those of that table, whereas D and trimming came from the DNA. This sample has around 210,000 clones, with around 90% found just once. This CDR3 has 14 residues. The ends were cut back, 3 bases at V and 6 bases at J, with 12 bases in the middle. Germline V gene sequence: CDR1 LNHDA, CDR2 SQIVND (reference sequence). This TCR was recovered from a man between 18 and 35 years old with active or convalescent COVID-19. V and J are TRBV19 and TRBJ2-1; a weak D match, TRBD1 (6 bases). Sequencing was performed on peripheral blood. The CDR3 spells CASSMGRGANEQFF. CDR3 in DNA: TGTGCCAGTAGTATGGGCAGGGGTGCCAATGAGCAGTTCTTC.